What follows are 25 T cell receptor beta chains derived from one specimen sequenced in a study of PD-1 blockade in classical Hodgkin lymphoma. Brentuximab vedotin exposure varied, and every patient relapsed after autologous stem cell transplantation. Profiling relied on immunoSEQ multiplex PCR, and the TCRdb table lists in-frame clones only, not all of them. This sample has tens of thousands of clones, with around four fifths found just once. The sample in question was peripheral blood mononuclear cells (PBMCs), obtained before the second cycle of nivolumab. The origin of the receptors is a human donor with classical Hodgkin lymphoma.

This clone was seen a few times. The chain links TRBV18 to TRBJ2-5; no firm D call. The CDR3 has 15 amino acids. The germline V gene has CDR1 KGHSH and CDR2 LQKENI. V was cut by 0 bases and J by 2 bases, with 10 bases left in between. The DNA for the CDR3 is TGTGCCAGCTCACCACCGGGAAGAGTTCAAGAGACCCAGTACTTC. It yields the protein CASSPPGRVQETQYF.

This chain links TRBV5-4 with TRBJ2-7, with D possibly TRBD2 on 7 matching bases. Trimming pared 4 bases from V and 5 bases from J, leaving 13 bases between. CDR1 is SGHNT, CDR2 YYREEE, per germline (reference sequence). The CDR3 consists of 13 residues. The CDR3 region has the DNA TGTGCCAGCAGCACGCCGGGGGGCCACGAGCAGTACGTC. It encodes CASSTPGGHEQYV.

The chain employs TRBV28 and TRBJ2-6, with D perhaps matching TRBD1 (6 bases). Trimming stripped 6 bases from V and 0 bases from J, with 15 bases between. The CDR3 loop spans 17 amino acids. Germline CDR1 and CDR2: MDHEN and SYDVKM. The CDR3 protein is CASRTGTRYSGANVLTF. The CDR3 bases are TGTGCCAGCAGGACCGGGACACGGTACTCTGGGGCCAACGTCCTGACTTTC.

V is TRBV11-1 and J is TRBJ2-2, with no clear D. The V gene's germline CDR1 is SGHAT and CDR2 FQDESV (reference sequence). The CDR3 contains 13 residues. Trimming cost V 7 bases and J 5 bases, with 11 bases left between them. CDR3 sequence (DNA): TGTGCCAGCAAGAGAACGGCAACCGGGGAGCTGTTTTTT. It translates to CASKRTATGELFF. The full variable domain, completed using reference TRBV11-1 and TRBJ2-2, is EAEVAQSPRYKITEKSQAVAFWCDPISGHATLYWYRQILGQGPELLVQFQDESVVDDSQLPKDRFSAERLKGVDSTLKIQPAELGDSAMYLCASKRTATGELFFGEGSRLTVL.

This chain uses TRBV7-2 with TRBJ1-5; no clear D. The CDR3 is 14 amino acids. Germline V gene lookup returns CDR1 SGHTA and CDR2 FQGNSA. Deletions cut 2 bases from V and 4 bases from J, with 9 bases between. Here the CDR3 DNA reads TGTGCCAGCAGCTTAAAGACGGGGAATCAGCCCCAGCATTTT. Encoded protein: CASSLKTGNQPQHF. Full variable domain (missing parts from reference TRBV7-2 and TRBJ1-5): GAGVSQSPSNKVTEKGKDVELRCDPISGHTALYWYRQSLGQGLEFLIYFQGNSAPDKSGLPSDRFSAERTGGSVSTLTIQRTQQEDSAVYLCASSLKTGNQPQHFGDGTRLSIL.

V is TRBV15 and J is TRBJ2-1; 9 bases fit TRBD2. The CDR3 contains 17 residues. V lost 1 base and J lost 4; bases outside the gene matches: 8. The germline V gene has CDR1 LNHNV and CDR2 YYDKDF (reference sequence). The CDR3 protein is CATSRVVRAGGYNEQFF. The CDR3 DNA sequence: TGTGCCACCAGCAGAGTGGTCCGGGCGGGAGGGTACAATGAGCAGTTCTTC.

The chain combines TRBV30 with TRBJ1-2; TRBD1 matches at 7 bases. The CDR3 runs 14 residues. The V gene end was trimmed by 5 bases and the J gene end by 5 bases; junction bases not matched to a gene: 11. Germline lookup yields CDR1 GTSNPN and CDR2 SVGIG (reference sequence). The CDR3: CAWALRTGAYGYTF. CDR3 coding DNA: TGTGCCTGGGCACTAAGGACAGGCGCTTATGGCTACACCTTC.

The chain carries TRBV5-4 and TRBJ2-7, with 8 bases fitting TRBD2. The CDR3 loop spans 18 amino acids. Per the germline V gene, CDR1 is SGHNT and CDR2 is YYREEE (reference sequence). The V and J ends lost 1 base and 1 base, in that order; junction bases with no gene match: 13. Written as DNA, the CDR3 is TGTGCCAGCAGCTTGATGTTCGGGGGGGGCCCGGAATCCTACGAGCAGTACGTC. Translation gives CASSLMFGGGPESYEQYV.

The chain recombines TRBV15 with TRBJ1-4; 7 bases align to TRBD1. The trim removed 4 bases at V and 7 bases at J, leaving 3 bases unmatched. Germline V gives CDR1 LNHNV, CDR2 YYDKDF (reference sequence). This CDR3 has 13 residues. The CDR3 is CATSTTGVEKLFF. CDR3 coding DNA: TGTGCCACCAGCACCACAGGGGTTGAAAAACTGTTTTTT.

In its sample, this clone was seen once. The chain joins TRBV6-1 to TRBJ1-3; unclear D gene. Germline V gives CDR1 MNHNS, CDR2 SASEGT. Between the trimmed V and J ends, which lost 4 bases and 0 bases, there was a span of 7 bases. The CDR3 runs to 14 residues. The CDR3 nucleotides read TGTGCCAGCAGTGCCGGCGTCTCTGGAAACACCATATATTTT. It is translated as CASSAGVSGNTIYF.

This rearrangement joins TRBV16 to TRBJ1-5, with D unclear. Trimming took 2 bases from V and 0 from J, leaving 8 bases between them. Germline V CDR1 and CDR2: KGHSY, FQNENV. The CDR3 extends over 15 amino acids. This CDR3 reads CASSQGRNSNQPQHF. Written as DNA, the CDR3 is TGTGCCAGCAGCCAAGGACGGAATAGCAATCAGCCCCAGCATTTT. Full variable domain (outside the CDR3, taken from reference TRBV16 and TRBJ1-5): GEEVAQTPKHLVRGEGQKAKLYCAPIKGHSYVFWYQQVLKNEFKFLISFQNENVFDETGMPKERFSAKCLPNSPCSLEIQATKLEDSAVYFCASSQGRNSNQPQHFGDGTRLSIL.

CDR3 in amino acids: CASSREAGELFF. The DNA for the CDR3 is TGTGCCAGCAGTCGAGAGGCCGGGGAGCTGTTTTTT. The chain recombines TRBV7-9 with TRBJ2-2; D is unclear. Germline V lookup: CDR1 SEHNR, CDR2 FQNEAQ (reference sequence). The CDR3 covers 12 residues. Trimming shortened V by 6 bases and J by 6 bases, and 8 bases separated the two germline ends.

The CDR3 nucleotides read TGTGCCAGCAGTTTTGGGGGGGGGCTGGGTGAGCAGTTCTTC. This encodes CASSFGGGLGEQFF. This chain uses TRBV28 with TRBJ2-1; possible D gene TRBD2, 7 bases. The CDR3 runs 14 residues. In germline, CDR1 is MDHEN, CDR2 SYDVKM. V lost 3 bases and J lost 9, with 15 bases in between.

V usage is TRBV7-2 and J usage is TRBJ2-7; D gene ambiguous. From germline, CDR1 is SGHTA and CDR2 FQGNSA. This CDR3 spans 14 amino acids. Deletions cut 5 bases from V and 2 bases from J, with 13 bases between. The CDR3 spells CASSRIDGPYEQYF. In DNA form, the CDR3 reads TGTGCCAGCAGCCGAATCGACGGGCCCTACGAGCAGTACTTC.

This chain connects TRBV29-1 to TRBJ1-2, with D uncertain. V shed 6 bases and J shed 8 bases, with 16 bases lying between them. CDR3 size: 12 residues. Germline-derived CDR1 and CDR2 are SQVTM and ANQGSEA. In DNA form, the CDR3 reads TGCAGCGTCCGAGATTGGAAAGACGGCTACACCTTC. Encoded protein: CSVRDWKDGYTF.

This clone was counted only a few times. The V and J genes are TRBV27 and TRBJ1-5; TRBD1 is a possible D gene (6 bases). Trimming shortened V by 2 bases and J by 0 bases, and 14 bases separated the two germline ends. Germline V gives CDR1 MNHEY, CDR2 SMNVEV (reference sequence). The CDR3 is made up of 17 amino acids. CDR3 coding DNA: TGTGCCAGCAGTTTAGGGAGGGGGGGTTATAGCAATCAGCCCCAGCATTTT. Translating it yields CASSLGRGGYSNQPQHF.

The chain employs TRBV4-2 and TRBJ1-5, with D tentatively TRBD1 (6 bases). The CDR3 loop spans 15 amino acids. Trimming stripped 0 bases from V and 10 bases from J, with 16 bases between. The germline CDR1 and CDR2 sequences are LGHNA and YNFKEQ. This chain's CDR3 is CASSQESGELPPQHF. The DNA of the CDR3 is TGTGCCAGCAGCCAAGAGTCAGGGGAGCTCCCCCCCCAGCATTTT.

The chain recombines TRBV28 with TRBJ2-2; no firm D call. Trimming cost V 4 bases and J 4 bases, with 16 bases left between them. This CDR3 contains 16 residues. Germline CDR1 is MDHEN and CDR2 is SYDVKM. The CDR3 is CASSSVHILSTGELFF. CDR3 sequence (DNA): TGTGCCAGCAGTTCAGTACATATACTCAGCACCGGGGAGCTGTTTTTT.

This sequence joins TRBV19 and TRBJ1-1; a weak D match, TRBD1 (6 bases). The CDR3 is 15 amino acids. V was shortened by 10 bases and J by 5 bases, with 23 bases between the two germline ends. Germline V gene sequence: CDR1 LNHDA, CDR2 SQIVND (reference sequence). The CDR3 sequence is CATHAEQGSSTEAFF. CDR3 coding DNA: TGTGCCACACACGCAGAACAGGGAAGTAGTACTGAAGCTTTCTTT.

The DNA for the CDR3 is TGTGCCAGCAGCTTTGTGGGGGCTGCTAACTATGGCTACACCTTC. Its protein is CASSFVGAANYGYTF. The chain is built from TRBV12-1 and TRBJ1-2; the table's D gene call, TRBD1, was not cross checked with the DNA. TRBV12-1 is classified as a pseudogene. The CDR3 totals 15 residues.

This chain joins TRBV19 and TRBJ1-1, with a weak D call TRBD1 (5 bases). Germline V CDR1 and CDR2: LNHDA, SQIVND (reference sequence). The V gene lost 6 bases and the J gene lost 8 bases, with 16 bases spanning the gap. This CDR3 has 13 amino acids. The CDR3 nucleotides read TGTGCCAGTAGGAACGGCAGGGCCTTCGAAGCTTTCTTT. Amino acid sequence: CASRNGRAFEAFF.

The chain recombines TRBV5-4 with TRBJ1-2; TRBD1 might be the D (6 bases). Germline values: CDR1 SGHNT, CDR2 YYREEE (reference sequence). This CDR3 has 15 amino acids. V was clipped by 0 bases and J by 2 bases, with 11 bases between them. This chain's CDR3 is CASSLVVGGNYGYTF. CDR3 sequence (DNA): TGTGCCAGCAGCTTGGTTGTAGGGGGGAACTATGGCTACACCTTC.

The V gene is TRBV7-2, the J gene TRBJ1-5; D is unclear. Germline V gives CDR1 SGHTA, CDR2 FQGNSA. V was cut by 1 base and J by 2 bases, with 9 bases left in between. This CDR3 is 15 amino acids long. CDR3 DNA: TGTGCCAGCAGCTTAGACTCTTCGGGCAATCAGCCCCAGCATTTT. Its translation is CASSLDSSGNQPQHF.

The chain couples TRBV7-6 to TRBJ1-1, with a tentative D call TRBD1 (5 bases). V lost 3 bases, J lost 1 base, and 6 bases lay in between. The CDR3 loop spans 13 amino acids. Germline V gene lookup returns CDR1 SGHVS and CDR2 FNYEAQ. As DNA, the CDR3 is TGTGCCAGCAGCTTTGGGGGGAACACTGAAGCTTTCTTT. As protein: CASSFGGNTEAFF.

The chain carries TRBV6-6 and TRBJ1-2, with D unclear. Trimming took off 0 bases at V and 4 bases at J, with 6 bases between the two ends. Germline V gene data show CDR1 as MNHNY and CDR2 as SVGAGI (reference sequence). This CDR3 is built from 13 residues. This chain's CDR3 is CASSYSRAYGYTF. DNA of the CDR3: TGTGCCAGCAGTTACTCGAGGGCCTATGGCTACACCTTC.